The next 19 T cell receptor beta chains were all read from a single sample in a study of cytomegalovirus exposure and HLA in healthy donors. The PCR ran on 60 Vbeta and 13 Jbeta primers. Assay: immunoSEQ multiplex PCR; the TCRdb copy retains only in-frame clones and omits some. The repertoire holds some 87,000 clones, with 79% as singletons. Sequenced material: PBMCs. The source is a woman between 40 and 50 years old in good health and CMV-seropositive.

As regards this clone: This same CDR3 is encoded by further DNA sequences in the sample. The chain combines TRBV2 with TRBJ2-1, with TRBD2 as a possible D gene (6 bases). The germline V gene has CDR1 SNHLY and CDR2 FYNNEI. The CDR3 runs 10 residues. V dropped 8 bases and J dropped 7 bases, with 6 bases sitting between them. The CDR3 DNA reads as TGTGCCAGCGGGGGGAATGAGCAGTTCTTC. It translates to CASGGNEQFF.

This CDR3 is CASSPGPQRDSYNEQFF. In nucleotides, the CDR3 is TGTGCCAGCAGTCCTGGCCCCCAGCGGGACTCCTACAATGAGCAGTTCTTC. The chain carries TRBV5-4 and TRBJ2-1, with 7 bases fitting TRBD2. This CDR3 is 17 amino acids long. V shed 5 bases and J 0 bases; nucleotides not matched to a gene: 11. Germline CDR1 and CDR2: SGHNT and YYREEE (reference sequence).

The V call is TRBV28, the J call TRBJ2-7, with TRBD1 identical over 7 bases. Losses at the gene ends were 4 bases for V and 2 bases for J; bases not matched to a gene: 8. This CDR3 is built from 15 residues. Germline V gene sequence: CDR1 MDHEN, CDR2 SYDVKM. The CDR3 loop reads CASSSTGEATYEQYF. CDR3 coding DNA: TGTGCCAGCAGTTCCACAGGGGAAGCGACCTACGAGCAGTACTTC.

V usage is TRBV14 and J usage is TRBJ2-5, with TRBD2 matching over 7 bases. CDR1 SGHDN and CDR2 FVKESK come from the germline V gene. With V trimmed by 2 bases and J by 4 bases, 7 bases remained unmatched. The CDR3 length is 15 residues. The CDR3 is CASSQRTGGLETQYF. CDR3 bases: TGTGCCAGCAGCCAACGGACGGGAGGTTTAGAGACCCAGTACTTC. The entire variable domain, with the rest obtained from reference TRBV14 and TRBJ2-5, is as follows: EAGVTQFPSHSVIEKGQTVTLRCDPISGHDNLYWYRRVMGKEIKFLLHFVKESKQDESGMPNNRFLAERTGGTYSTLKVQPAELEDSGVYFCASSQRTGGLETQYFGPGTRLLVL.

This chain uses TRBV30 with TRBJ1-2; D is uncertain. This CDR3 contains 14 residues. The V and J ends lost 2 bases and 13 bases respectively, with 23 bases between them. Germline V lookup: CDR1 GTSNPN, CDR2 SVGIG (reference sequence). CDR3 in DNA: TGTGCCTGGAGTACAAAGGAGATTCCCATTTGGCCCACCTTC. This gives the protein CAWSTKEIPIWPTF. Full variable domain (remainder filled in from reference TRBV30 and TRBJ1-2): SQTIHQWPATLVQPVGSPLSLECTVEGTSNPNLYWYRQAAGRGLQLLFYSVGIGQISSEVPQNLSASRPQDRQFILSSKKLLLSDSGFYLCAWSTKEIPIWPTFGSGTRLTVV.

J is TRBJ2-1 and V is TRBV27, with TRBD2 matching over 10 bases. The germline gives CDR1 MNHEY, CDR2 SMNVEV (reference sequence). The CDR3 has 19 residues. V lost 3 bases to trimming and J lost 4 bases; unmatched junction nucleotides: 15. The CDR3 is CASSFSGGQLGRGYNEQFF. The CDR3 nucleotides are TGTGCCAGCAGTTTTAGCGGGGGGCAGTTGGGAAGAGGGTACAATGAGCAGTTCTTC.

The chain recombines TRBV6-1 with TRBJ1-1, with TRBD1 matching over 7 bases. The CDR3 covers 16 residues. Germline trimming cut 4 bases from V and 0 bases from J; bases unmatched to any gene: 8. Per the germline V gene, CDR1 is MNHNS and CDR2 is SASEGT. The DNA of the CDR3 is TGTGCCAGCAGTGGCCGACAGGGAAGCATGAACACTGAAGCTTTCTTT. Protein product: CASSGRQGSMNTEAFF.

This chain connects TRBV30 to TRBJ2-7, with 10 bases fitting TRBD1. Germline loops: CDR1 GTSNPN, CDR2 SVGIG (reference sequence). CDR3 size: 14 residues. After removal of 4 bases from V and 3 bases from J, the junction contained 6 bases not matched to a gene. In DNA, the CDR3 is TGTGCCTGGAACTCGGGACAGGGGAACTACGAGCAGTACTTC. Amino acids: CAWNSGQGNYEQYF.

This clone was observed a single time. The chain uses TRBV6-5 and TRBJ1-1; D perhaps matches TRBD1 (5 bases). Trimming left V 4 bases short and J 0 bases short, with 12 bases between. The CDR3 spans 15 residues. Germline values: CDR1 MNHEY, CDR2 SVGAGI. This CDR3 reads CASSLQGGMNTEAFF. For the CDR3, the DNA is TGTGCCAGCAGTTTGCAGGGCGGGATGAACACTGAAGCTTTCTTT.

In this sample, this clone turned up once. This sequence joins TRBV28 and TRBJ2-5; TRBD2 matches 12 bases. Unmatched junction bases numbered 24, after V lost 7 bases and J lost 0 bases. Germline lookup yields CDR1 MDHEN and CDR2 SYDVKM. The CDR3 spans 22 residues. The CDR3, as DNA: TGTGCCAGCATCCGTACCGGGACAGGGTTCCTAGCGGGAGGGCCGGACCAAGAGACCCAGTACTTC. This translates into CASIRTGTGFLAGGPDQETQYF.

The chain joins TRBV18 to TRBJ2-3, with a weak D call TRBD1 (6 bases). V gave up 5 bases and J gave up 2 bases, with 17 bases separating them. In germline, CDR1 is KGHSH, CDR2 LQKENI. This CDR3 region has 16 residues. In DNA form, the CDR3 reads TGTGCCAGCTCATCCTCCGGGACATTCATCACAGATACGCAGTATTTT. Amino acids: CASSSSGTFITDTQYF.

This clone was detected once. The chain is built from TRBV11-2 and TRBJ2-7; the match to TRBD1 covers 9 bases. This CDR3 is 16 amino acids long. Germline V gene lookup returns CDR1 SGHAT and CDR2 FQNNGV. V shed 5 bases, J shed 2 bases, and the junction held 10 bases outside the gene matches. The CDR3 nucleotides are TGTGCCAGCAGCCAAAACAGGGGGCGACGCGCCTACGAGCAGTACTTC. Translating it yields CASSQNRGRRAYEQYF.

This chain joins TRBV2 and TRBJ1-2; tentatively, D is TRBD1 (5 bases). V was trimmed by 4 bases and J by 2 bases, leaving 8 bases between them. This CDR3 comprises 13 residues. In germline, CDR1 is SNHLY, CDR2 FYNNEI. Written as DNA, the CDR3 is TGTGCCAGCAGTGGGGGCGGAAACTATGGCTACACCTTC. Its protein is CASSGGGNYGYTF. The variable domain in full, with the rest retrieved from reference TRBV2 and TRBJ1-2, is EPEVTQTPSHQVTQMGQEVILRCVPISNHLYFYWYRQILGQKVEFLVSFYNNEISEKSEIFDDQFSVERPDGSNFTLKIRSTKLEDSAMYFCASSGGGNYGYTFGSGTRLTVV.

This clone showed up just once. The rearrangement joins TRBV10-1 to TRBJ2-7, with 7 bases fitting TRBD2. Germline-derived CDR1 and CDR2 are WNHNN and SYGVQD (reference sequence). The length of the CDR3 is 18 residues. With 3 bases clipped from V and 1 base from J, the junction kept 15 bases outside the gene matches. CDR3 loop: CASSEVSNNQRGSYEQYF. CDR3 sequence (DNA): TGCGCCAGCAGTGAAGTCTCCAACAATCAGCGGGGATCCTACGAGCAGTACTTC.

V usage is TRBV30 and J usage is TRBJ1-2, with D possibly TRBD1 on 5 matching bases. The CDR3 is 14 amino acids. The V gene lost 5 bases and the J gene lost 0 bases, with 13 bases spanning the gap. Germline loops: CDR1 GTSNPN, CDR2 SVGIG (reference sequence). CDR3 loop: CAWARQTSNYGYTF. CDR3 bases: TGTGCCTGGGCTAGACAGACCTCTAACTATGGCTACACCTTC.

This clone was observed a few times. This chain connects TRBV7-9 to TRBJ2-2; D perhaps matches TRBD1 (5 bases). V was shortened by 1 base and J by 2 bases, with 11 bases between the two germline ends. The germline V gene has CDR1 SEHNR and CDR2 FQNEAQ (reference sequence). The CDR3 consists of 16 residues. This CDR3 reads CASSLEPQGNTGELFF. Here the CDR3 DNA reads TGTGCCAGCAGCTTAGAACCGCAGGGAAACACCGGGGAGCTGTTTTTT.

This rearrangement joins TRBV27 to TRBJ2-2; tentatively, D is TRBD1 (6 bases). The CDR3 is 14 residues long. Germline lookup yields CDR1 MNHEY and CDR2 SMNVEV (reference sequence). V was pared by 3 bases and J by 4 bases, with 9 bases between. The CDR3 loop is CASSFSRGTGELFF. The CDR3 DNA reads TGTGCCAGCAGTTTTTCCAGGGGCACCGGGGAGCTGTTTTTT.

The V gene is TRBV6-1, the J gene TRBJ2-5; 9 bases line up with TRBD2. Germline trimming cut 2 bases from V and 4 bases from J; bases unmatched to any gene: 11. This CDR3 spans 17 amino acids. CDR1 and CDR2 (germline): MNHNS, SASEGT. The CDR3 nucleotides read TGTGCCAGCAGTGAACAGCCCGGGACTAGCCTACGAGAGACCCAGTACTTC. Translating gives CASSEQPGTSLRETQYF.

The V call is TRBV19, the J call TRBJ2-6; D remains unclear. This CDR3 contains 16 residues. Germline V gene sequence: CDR1 LNHDA, CDR2 SQIVND (reference sequence). The V end was cut by 7 bases, the J end by 0 bases, with 13 bases between. Here the CDR3 reads CASIPTRDSGANVLTF. The DNA for the CDR3 is TGTGCCAGTATCCCCACCCGAGACTCTGGGGCCAACGTCCTGACTTTC.